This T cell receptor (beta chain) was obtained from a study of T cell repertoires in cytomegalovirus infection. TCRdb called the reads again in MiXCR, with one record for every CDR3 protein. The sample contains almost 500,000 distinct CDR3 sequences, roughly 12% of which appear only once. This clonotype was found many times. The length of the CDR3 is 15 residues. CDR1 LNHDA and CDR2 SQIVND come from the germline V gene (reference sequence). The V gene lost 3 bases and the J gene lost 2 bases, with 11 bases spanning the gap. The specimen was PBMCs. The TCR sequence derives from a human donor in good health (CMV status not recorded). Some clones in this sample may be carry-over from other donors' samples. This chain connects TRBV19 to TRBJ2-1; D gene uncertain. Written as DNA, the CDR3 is TGTGCCAGTAGTATCGGCCAGACCGCCTACAATGAGCAGTTCTTC. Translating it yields CASSIGQTAYNEQFF.